This TCR beta chain was identified in a study of blood T cell repertoires in COVID-19. Background on the study: Samples representing acute and convalescent COVID-19 were sourced from the United States, Italy and Spain. T cells, B-cell-depleted T cells, or PBMCs provided the cDNA or gDNA that served as material.

A few counts support this clone. Per the germline V gene, CDR1 is LNHDA and CDR2 is SQIVND (reference sequence). Trimming took off 0 bases at V and 4 bases at J, with 7 bases between the two ends. CDR3 length: 15 amino acids. In the source study's methods: Amplifying reference gene primers gave estimates of nucleated cell counts. TCRdb keeps only in-frame clones here, not all; method: immunoSEQ multiplex PCR. V, J and clone size are those of that table, while D and trimming were read from the DNA. This table holds tens of thousands of clones, 80% to 95% found once. This receptor was taken from a human donor with active COVID-19. The donor label of this sample is uncertain. Source material: peripheral blood. The chain uses TRBV19 and TRBJ1-6; unclear D gene. The CDR3 DNA sequence: TGTGCCAGTAGTATAGATTCAGGTTATAATTCACCCCTCCACTTT. Translation gives CASSIDSGYNSPLHF.